This entry lists 16 T cell receptor beta chains sequenced from one sample in a study of cytomegalovirus exposure and HLA in healthy donors. Repertoires were generated with immunoSEQ multiplex PCR, while TCRdb's copy carries only in-frame clones and drops some. The table shows roughly 200,000 clones, with more than 75% occurring only once. Sequences were obtained from PBMCs. These receptors originate from a man aged 25 to 40 in good health and CMV-seropositive.

The chain links TRBV2 to TRBJ2-4; 7 nucleotides align to TRBD1. Germline V gene lookup returns CDR1 SNHLY and CDR2 FYNNEI. J was trimmed by 6 bases and V by 4 bases; bases with no gene match: 0. This CDR3 spans 12 amino acids. The CDR3, as DNA: TGTGCCAGCAGTGGGGACAGAAACATTCAGTACTTC. The encoded protein is CASSGDRNIQYF.

A single count supports this clone. The chain carries TRBV28 and TRBJ1-5, with D possibly TRBD1 on 5 matching bases. Trimming stripped 5 bases from V and 3 bases from J, with 17 bases between. The length of the CDR3 is 16 residues. CDR1 MDHEN and CDR2 SYDVKM come from the germline V gene. CDR3 coding DNA: TGTGCCAGCAGTCTCGGGGACGGAGGGCCCAATCAGCCCCAGCATTTT. Translating it yields CASSLGDGGPNQPQHF.

The genes are TRBV6-5 and TRBJ1-2, with 11 bases lining up with TRBD1. CDR1 is MNHEY and CDR2 is SVGAGI in the germline V gene. Trimming at V came to 2 bases and at J to 7 bases, leaving 9 bases not matched to a gene. This CDR3 has 16 amino acids. The CDR3 sequence is CASSYRTGGRYSGYTF. The DNA for the CDR3 is TGTGCCAGCAGTTACCGGACAGGGGGCCGATACTCTGGCTACACCTTC.

The V call is TRBV5-1, the J call TRBJ1-2, with D possibly being TRBD1 (5 bases). Germline V gives CDR1 SGHRS, CDR2 YFSETQ. The length of the CDR3 is 15 residues. V was trimmed by 1 base and J by 4 bases, leaving 14 bases between them. CDR3 sequence (DNA): TGCGCCAGCAGCTTGAACGACAGAGGGGTCTATGGCTACACCTTC. Its protein is CASSLNDRGVYGYTF.

The V gene is TRBV5-4, the J gene TRBJ1-1; 12 bases align to TRBD1. This CDR3 is 14 amino acids long. V was clipped by 0 bases and J by 9 bases; unmatched bases: 3. Germline V gene lookup returns CDR1 SGHNT and CDR2 YYREEE (reference sequence). The CDR3 DNA sequence: TGTGCCAGCAGCTTGGTCGGGACAGGGGGCAAAGCTTTCTTT. Residues: CASSLVGTGGKAFF.

This sequence joins TRBV21-1 and TRBJ2-3; the table's D call of TRBD2 was not tested on the DNA. TRBV21-1 is deemed a pseudogene. The CDR3 has 13 amino acids. As DNA, the CDR3 is TGTGCCAGCAGCAAAGCGAGGACTTCGCCGCAGTATTTT. It codes for CASSKARTSPQYF.

On this clone: Other DNA sequences in this specimen translate into the identical CDR3. V usage is TRBV14 and J usage is TRBJ2-7; a weak D match, TRBD1 (6 bases). The V and J ends lost 2 bases and 0 bases respectively, with 8 bases between them. In germline, CDR1 is SGHDN, CDR2 FVKESK. This CDR3 region has 14 residues. CDR3 DNA sequence: TGTGCCAGCAGCCAAAGGACAGTCTCCTACGAGCAGTACTTC. It encodes CASSQRTVSYEQYF.

The chain carries TRBV5-8 and TRBJ2-5; 10 bases are shared with TRBD1. In germline, CDR1 is SGHTS, CDR2 YDEGEE. Trimming cost V 4 bases and J 1 base; bases outside gene matches: 7. The CDR3 covers 16 residues. DNA for the CDR3: TGTGCCAGCAGCACGGGACAGGGGCGAACCCAAGAGACCCAGTACTTC. Amino acids: CASSTGQGRTQETQYF.

The chain uses TRBV5-1 and TRBJ2-1; 9 bases match TRBD2. From germline, CDR1 is SGHRS and CDR2 YFSETQ. The CDR3 has 16 amino acids. Trimming at V came to 3 bases and at J to 4 bases, leaving 8 bases not matched to a gene. The CDR3 here is CASSSIIAGAYNEQFF. Here the CDR3 DNA reads TGCGCCAGCAGCTCGATTATAGCGGGAGCTTACAATGAGCAGTTCTTC.

This chain joins TRBV7-2 and TRBJ2-3, with D perhaps being TRBD1 or TRBD2 (6 bases each). Trimming took off 2 bases at V and 3 bases at J, with 12 bases between the two ends. Germline CDR1 is SGHTA and CDR2 is FQGNSA. The CDR3 contains 15 residues. The CDR3 region is CASSLPQGRTDTQYF. The CDR3 DNA reads TGTGCCAGCAGCTTACCCCAGGGGAGGACAGATACGCAGTATTTT.

J is TRBJ2-7 and V is TRBV7-9; tentatively, D is TRBD1 (6 bases). V lost 5 bases, J lost 7 bases, and 15 bases lay in between. The CDR3 contains 13 residues. Germline V gene sequence: CDR1 SEHNR, CDR2 FQNEAQ (reference sequence). The CDR3 protein is CASSPRTGREQYF. CDR3 in DNA: TGTGCCAGCAGCCCCCGTACAGGGCGAGAGCAGTACTTC.

J is TRBJ1-5 and V is TRBV2, with D possibly TRBD1 on 5 matching bases. The CDR3 runs 15 residues. V lost 6 bases and J lost 2, with 14 bases in between. CDR1 and CDR2 from the germline V gene are SNHLY and FYNNEI. The chain's CDR3 is CASRADLGGNQPQHF. The CDR3 DNA reads as TGTGCCAGCAGAGCGGATCTGGGGGGCAATCAGCCCCAGCATTTT.

V and J are TRBV11-3 and TRBJ2-1; D may match TRBD1 or TRBD2 (5 bases each). V lost 0 bases and J lost 3, with 9 bases in between. Germline CDR1 reads SGHNT; CDR2 reads YENEEA. The CDR3 loop spans 15 amino acids. The CDR3 sequence is CASSLEGDRYNEQFF. The CDR3 nucleotides read TGTGCCAGCAGCTTAGAAGGGGACCGCTACAATGAGCAGTTCTTC.

The chain employs TRBV6-5 and TRBJ2-5; 11 bases map to TRBD2. CDR1 MNHEY and CDR2 SVGAGI come from the germline V gene. V shed 5 bases and J 3 bases; nucleotides not matched to a gene: 5. The CDR3 totals 15 residues. The CDR3 DNA reads as TGTGCCAGCAGTCCCCTGGGACTAGCGGAAGAGACCCAGTACTTC. This sequence encodes CASSPLGLAEETQYF.

The rearrangement joins TRBV9 to TRBJ2-2; the D is unclear. The CDR3 has 17 residues. CDR1 is SGDLS, CDR2 YYNGEE, per germline. V dropped 0 bases and J dropped 0 bases, with 12 bases sitting between them. The chain's CDR3 is CASSVGGPRANTGELFF. The DNA of the CDR3 is TGTGCCAGCAGCGTAGGCGGTCCCCGCGCGAACACCGGGGAGCTGTTTTTT.

CDR3 coding DNA: TGTGCCAGCAGGCTCGGGGGGGCCCCCACAGATACGCAGTATTTT. Amino acids: CASRLGGAPTDTQYF. This chain connects TRBV6-5 to TRBJ2-3; 8 nucleotides agree with TRBD2. V trimming: 6 bases; J trimming: 2 bases; junction bases outside the gene matches: 7. Germline V lookup: CDR1 MNHEY, CDR2 SVGAGI. The CDR3 runs 15 residues.